This record looks at one TCR beta chain sequence and its context. Given a much more abundant clone one base away, this may be a read error. There are 13 residues in the CDR3. In germline, CDR1 is DFQATT, CDR2 SNEGSKA (reference sequence). Trimming stripped 6 bases from V and 0 bases from J, with 11 bases between. These data belong to a study of breast tumors, draining lymph nodes, adjacent tissues. TCRdb processed the multiplex PCR reads anew with MiXCR; each CDR3 protein has one entry. This repertoire shows approximately 90,000 distinct CDR3 sequences, approximately 28% found once; its top ten account for about 8%. The lymph nodes were axillary draining lymph nodes from breast cancer patients.

The receptor comes from a female donor with breast cancer. Some clones in this sample may be carry-over from other donors' samples. Sequencing input: axillary lymph node tissue. The chain combines TRBV20-1 with TRBJ1-1; no clear D. CDR3 sequence reads: CSAHAQLNTEAFF. Written as DNA, the CDR3 is TGCAGTGCCCACGCCCAATTGAACACTGAAGCTTTCTTT.